This T cell receptor (beta chain) stems from a study of T cells in Graves' hyperthyroidism and ophthalmopathy. Amplification targeted TCR beta CDR3 regions from RNA transcripts. HTBI primers drove first-round RT-PCR of the TCR CDR3. Each CDR3 protein gets one entry after TCRdb re-called the multiplex PCR reads with MiXCR. The sample has 750,000 to 900,000 distinct CDR3 sequences, roughly 40% seen once; the top ten hold around 10%. Patients having uncontrolled infection, another autoimmune disease, pregnancy or lactation were not included. For the diagnoses, clinical symptoms, serum thyroxine and TRAb, thyroid ultrasound and orbital computed tomography were used. Extraction of PBMCs used roughly 9.6 ml of fresh peripheral blood. As concerns this clonotype: What it binds is not known.

Study-wide results and limits: It was a median approximately six months before onset that the model predicted ophthalmopathy.

CDR1 is SGDLS and CDR2 is YYNGEE in the germline V gene. Trimming removed 6 bases from V and 9 bases from J, with 9 bases in between. The CDR3 runs 11 residues. The receptor's source is a man aged 18 to 29 with Graves' hyperthyroidism. Material for sequencing was blood. This rearrangement joins TRBV9 to TRBJ2-2; D uncertain. The DNA of the CDR3 is TGTGCCAGCACCACGACCCGGGAGCTGTTTTTT. It codes for CASTTTRELFF. Filled out from reference TRBV9 and TRBJ2-2, the complete variable domain reads DSGVTQTPKHLITATGQRVTLRCSPRSGDLSVYWYQQSLDQGLQFLIQYYNGEERAKGNILERFSAQQFPDLHSELNLSSLELGDSALYFCASTTTRELFFGEGSRLTVL.